Listed here are 5 T cell receptor beta chains from one sample, sequenced in a study of glioma-infiltrating T cells after dendritic cell vaccination. Sequenced by immunoSEQ multiplex PCR; TCRdb stores in-frame clones only, minus some. The profile shows under 75,000 clones, more than 75% of them singletons. The time point is: after dendritic cell vaccination, including at tumor progression/relapse. This material consisted of blood, taken after dendritic cell vaccination. These receptors were obtained from a human donor with glioblastoma.

The V gene is TRBV9, the J gene TRBJ2-1, with D possibly TRBD2 on 5 matching bases. Deletions cut 3 bases from V and 4 bases from J, with 14 bases between. The CDR3 loop spans 15 amino acids. Germline CDR1 SGDLS, CDR2 YYNGEE. The CDR3 reads CASSASPRAYNEQFF. The CDR3 DNA is TGTGCCAGCAGCGCGTCACCGAGGGCTTACAATGAGCAGTTCTTC.

The chain employs TRBV6-5 and TRBJ1-2, with 8 bases aligning to TRBD1. CDR1 is MNHEY and CDR2 is SVGAGI in the germline V gene. V was pared by 0 bases and J by 5 bases, with 5 bases of the junction left unmatched. CDR3 size: 15 residues. The CDR3 is CASSYSPDRVYGYTF. The CDR3 DNA sequence: TGTGCCAGCAGTTACTCCCCGGACAGGGTTTATGGCTACACCTTC.

The V and J genes are TRBV6-5 and TRBJ2-5; 13 nucleotides align to TRBD2. Germline loops: CDR1 MNHEY, CDR2 SVGAGI. This CDR3 is built from 15 residues. V lost 4 bases, J lost 5 bases, and 4 bases stayed unmatched. CDR3 coding DNA: TGTGCCAGCAGTTTAGGACTAGCGGGGGTGGAGACCCAGTACTTC. Amino acid sequence: CASSLGLAGVETQYF.

This clone has only one observation. The rearrangement joins TRBV6-5 to TRBJ1-4; D uncertain. The CDR3 spans 14 residues. Per the germline V gene, CDR1 is MNHEY and CDR2 is SVGAGI. V gave up 0 bases and J gave up 5 bases, with 7 bases separating them. CDR3 sequence (DNA): TGTGCCAGCAGTTACTCGAGGCCAAATGAAAAACTGTTTTTT. Residues: CASSYSRPNEKLFF.

The J gene is TRBJ2-2, the V gene TRBV7-3; D is ambiguous. Looked up from germline, CDR1 is SGHTA and CDR2 is FQGTGA. The CDR3 is 14 residues long. Trimming took off 4 bases at V and 1 base at J, with 7 bases between the two ends. The CDR3 sequence: CASSSAGNTGELFF. The DNA of the CDR3 is TGTGCCAGCAGCTCCGCCGGGAACACCGGGGAGCTGTTTTTT.